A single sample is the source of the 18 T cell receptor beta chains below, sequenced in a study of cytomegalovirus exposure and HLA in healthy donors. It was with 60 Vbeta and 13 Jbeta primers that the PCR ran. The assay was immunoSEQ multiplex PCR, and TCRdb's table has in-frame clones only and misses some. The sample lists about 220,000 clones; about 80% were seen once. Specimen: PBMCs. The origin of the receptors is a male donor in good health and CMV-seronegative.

The CDR3 sequence: CATWTGIDYGYTF. As DNA, the CDR3 is TGTGCCACCTGGACAGGAATTGACTATGGCTACACCTTC. The chain couples TRBV19 to TRBJ1-2, with 7 bases matching TRBD1. This CDR3 contains 13 residues. V lost 10 bases, J lost 3 bases, and 8 bases stayed unmatched. CDR1 is LNHDA and CDR2 is SQIVND in the germline V gene (reference sequence). Variable domain in full (rest from reference TRBV19 and TRBJ1-2): DGGITQSPKYLFRKEGQNVTLSCEQNLNHDAMYWYRQDPGQGLRLIYYSQIVNDFQKGDIAEGYSVSREKKESFPLTVTSAQKNPTAFYLCATWTGIDYGYTFGSGTRLTVV.

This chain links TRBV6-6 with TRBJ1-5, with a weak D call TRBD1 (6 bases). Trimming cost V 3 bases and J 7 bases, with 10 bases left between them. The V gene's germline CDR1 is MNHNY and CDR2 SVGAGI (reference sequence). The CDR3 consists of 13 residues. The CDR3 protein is CASSYQGHQPQHF. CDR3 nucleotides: TGTGCCAGCAGTTATCAGGGGCACCAGCCCCAGCATTTT.

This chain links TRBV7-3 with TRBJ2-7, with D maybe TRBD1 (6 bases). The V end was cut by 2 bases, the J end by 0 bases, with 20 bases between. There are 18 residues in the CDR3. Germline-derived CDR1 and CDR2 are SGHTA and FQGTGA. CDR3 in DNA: TGTGCCAGCAGCTTAGCCCCCGGACAGTCGTACCGCTCCTACGAGCAGTACTTC. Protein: CASSLAPGQSYRSYEQYF.

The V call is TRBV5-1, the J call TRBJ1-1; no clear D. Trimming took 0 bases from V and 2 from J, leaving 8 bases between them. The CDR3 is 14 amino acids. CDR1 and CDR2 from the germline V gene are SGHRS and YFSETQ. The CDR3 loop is CASSLVYTNTEAFF. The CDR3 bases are TGCGCCAGCAGCTTGGTGTACACCAACACTGAAGCTTTCTTT.

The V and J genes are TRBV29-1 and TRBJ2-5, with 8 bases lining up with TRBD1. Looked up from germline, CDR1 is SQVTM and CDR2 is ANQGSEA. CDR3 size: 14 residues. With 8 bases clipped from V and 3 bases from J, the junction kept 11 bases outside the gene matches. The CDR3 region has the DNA TGCAGCCTCACCCCGGGACAGGTGGAAGAGACCCAGTACTTC. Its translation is CSLTPGQVEETQYF.

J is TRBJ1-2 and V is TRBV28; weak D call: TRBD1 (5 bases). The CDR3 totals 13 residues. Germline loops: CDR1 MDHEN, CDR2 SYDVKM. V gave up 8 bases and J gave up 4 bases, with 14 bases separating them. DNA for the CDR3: TGTGCCAGCCAGGGCGGTTCCAGCTATGGCTACACCTTC. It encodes CASQGGSSYGYTF.

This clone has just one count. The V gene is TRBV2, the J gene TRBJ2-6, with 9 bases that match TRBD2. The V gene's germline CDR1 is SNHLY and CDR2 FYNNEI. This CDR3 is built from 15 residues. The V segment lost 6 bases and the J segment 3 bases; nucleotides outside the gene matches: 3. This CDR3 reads CASRNSGSGANVLTF. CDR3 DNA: TGTGCCAGCAGAAATAGCGGGAGTGGGGCCAACGTCCTGACTTTC.

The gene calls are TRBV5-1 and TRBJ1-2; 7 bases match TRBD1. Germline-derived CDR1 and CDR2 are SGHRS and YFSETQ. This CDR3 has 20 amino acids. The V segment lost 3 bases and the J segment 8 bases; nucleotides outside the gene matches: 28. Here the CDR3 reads CASSSYHQTGFDTLACGYTF. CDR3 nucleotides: TGCGCCAGCAGCTCCTATCACCAGACAGGGTTTGATACTCTAGCATGCGGCTACACCTTC.

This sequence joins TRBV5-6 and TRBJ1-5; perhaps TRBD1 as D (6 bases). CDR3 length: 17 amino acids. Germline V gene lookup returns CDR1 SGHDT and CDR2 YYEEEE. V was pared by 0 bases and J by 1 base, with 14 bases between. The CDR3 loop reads CASSLGRGRISNQPQHF. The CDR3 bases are TGTGCCAGCAGCTTGGGCAGGGGAAGGATAAGCAATCAGCCCCAGCATTTT.

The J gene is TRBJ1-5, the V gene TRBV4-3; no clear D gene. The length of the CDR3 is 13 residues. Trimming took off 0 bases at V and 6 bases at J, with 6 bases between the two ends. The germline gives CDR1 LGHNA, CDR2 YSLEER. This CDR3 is CASSQEGAQPQHF. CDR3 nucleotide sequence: TGCGCCAGCAGCCAAGAAGGAGCTCAGCCCCAGCATTTT.

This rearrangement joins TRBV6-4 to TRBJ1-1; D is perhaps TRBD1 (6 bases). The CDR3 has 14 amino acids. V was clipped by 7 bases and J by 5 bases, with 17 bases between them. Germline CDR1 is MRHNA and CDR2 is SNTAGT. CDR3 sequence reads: CASKGEHLGTEAFF. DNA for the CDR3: TGTGCCAGCAAGGGGGAGCACCTGGGGACTGAAGCTTTCTTT.

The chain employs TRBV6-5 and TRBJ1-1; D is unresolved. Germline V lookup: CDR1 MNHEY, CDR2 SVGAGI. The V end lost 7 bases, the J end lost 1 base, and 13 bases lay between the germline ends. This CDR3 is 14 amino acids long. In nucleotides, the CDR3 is TGTGCCAGCACCACACGCGCAGGGAACACTGAAGCTTTCTTT. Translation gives CASTTRAGNTEAFF.

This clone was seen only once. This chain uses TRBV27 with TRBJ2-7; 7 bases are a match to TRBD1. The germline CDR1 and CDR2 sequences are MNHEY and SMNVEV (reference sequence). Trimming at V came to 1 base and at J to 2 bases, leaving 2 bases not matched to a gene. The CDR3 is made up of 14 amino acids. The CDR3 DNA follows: TGTGCCAGCAGTTTATATCAGGGGGCCTACGAGCAGTACTTC. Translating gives CASSLYQGAYEQYF.

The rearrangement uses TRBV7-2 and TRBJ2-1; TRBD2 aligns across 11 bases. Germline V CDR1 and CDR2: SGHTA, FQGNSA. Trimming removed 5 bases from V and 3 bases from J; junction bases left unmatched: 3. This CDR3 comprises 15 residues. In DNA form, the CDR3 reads TGTGCCAGCAGCATTAGCGGGGGGGACTACAATGAGCAGTTCTTC. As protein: CASSISGGDYNEQFF.

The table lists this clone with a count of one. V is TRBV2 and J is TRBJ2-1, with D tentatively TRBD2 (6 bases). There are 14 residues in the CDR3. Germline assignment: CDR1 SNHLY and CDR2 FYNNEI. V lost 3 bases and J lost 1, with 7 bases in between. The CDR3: CASSDGGSYNEQFF. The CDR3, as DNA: TGTGCCAGCAGTGACGGGGGATCCTACAATGAGCAGTTCTTC.

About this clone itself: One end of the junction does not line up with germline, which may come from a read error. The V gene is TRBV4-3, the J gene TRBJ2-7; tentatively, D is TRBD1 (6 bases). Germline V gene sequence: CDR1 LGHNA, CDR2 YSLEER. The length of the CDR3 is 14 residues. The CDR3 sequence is CASSLNRELLRVDF. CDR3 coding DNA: TGCGCCAGCAGCCTAAACAGGGAACTCCTACGAGTGGACTTC.

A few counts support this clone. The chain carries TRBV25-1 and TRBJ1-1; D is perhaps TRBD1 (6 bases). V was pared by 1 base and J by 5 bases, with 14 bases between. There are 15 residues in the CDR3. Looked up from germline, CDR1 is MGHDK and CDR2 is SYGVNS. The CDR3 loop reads CASSESGAGATEAFF. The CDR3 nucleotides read TGTGCCAGCAGTGAATCCGGAGCGGGGGCTACTGAAGCTTTCTTT.

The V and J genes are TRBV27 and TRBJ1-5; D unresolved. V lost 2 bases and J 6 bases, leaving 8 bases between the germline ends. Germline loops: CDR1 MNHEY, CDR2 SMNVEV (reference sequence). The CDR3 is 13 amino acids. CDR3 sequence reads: CASSLRFLQPQHF. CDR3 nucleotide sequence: TGTGCCAGCAGTTTACGGTTTCTTCAGCCCCAGCATTTT.